This TCR beta chain stems from a study of T cell responses to AZD1222 COVID-19 vaccine (dated by TCRdb to about 2021). Regarding the study in general: AZD1222 recipients with second doses at about 4 weeks or about 12 weeks were pooled, because spike-specific TCR depth and breadth did not differ between schedules. TCR sequencing covered some 250 trial participants: 207 given two doses of AZD1222 and 26 given two doses of MenACWY control vaccine. Trial participants were enrolled into age subgroups of 18-55, 56-69 and 70-plus years, which contained around 140, 26 and 57 TCR-sequenced participants, respectively.

Reading from cysteine to phenylalanine, the CDR3 counts 15 amino acids. The read is trimmed to its CDR3 DNA, 45 bases read in frame from base 1. In the paper's terms, the time point label means: baseline before first vaccination. Vaccinee samples came from UK trials COV001 and COV002, including a single-blind randomized controlled phase 2/3 trial of AZD1222 (ChAdOx1 nCoV-19) in healthy adults. Trial participant PBMC samples were collected at day 0 and day 28 after the second dose for TCRbeta chain sequencing. The full study reports these points: The whole spike protein was spanned by vaccine-associated CD4 TCRs, and dominant responses were seen in regions 160-218 and 743-854. Conclusions about previously exposed vaccinees are limited because only six or seven AZD1222 recipients were SARS-CoV-2 seropositive at baseline. Spike-specific TCR breadth and depth rose significantly after two AZD1222 doses compared with day 0 and with MenACWY recipients. Reportedly, close to half of the unique spike-specific TCRs recognized epitopes lying outside the regions that are mutated in the B.1.351 and B.1.1.7 variants. Participants were mostly white British, with more females than males. The authors suggested clonal diversity may have been underestimated. In the small 56-69-year group, the increase in depth fell short of significance, most likely because of low power. No day 14 peak-response samples were available, so repertoires were characterized only after the peak T cell response.

The CDR3 regions of human TCRbeta chains were analyzed by immunosequencing. Per the original workflow: TCRs in the repertoires were matched against a reference library of SARS-CoV-2-specific TCRs that had been generated with the MIRA antigen-specificity platform. Breadth was defined as the fraction of unique TCRs that were SARS-CoV-2-associated, and depth was defined as the fraction of total T cells that were SARS-CoV-2-associated. Using the MIRA data, each spike-specific TCR was mapped to the spike region that the TCR reacts to and placed in a CD4 or CD8 class. Log10-transformed breadth and depth values were compared by one-way ANOVA with Sidak's multiple comparisons tests. TCRdb limited this immuneACCESS table to in-frame rearrangements with V and J called. A share of clones is missing; checked studies link under half to unresolved V genes, and the rest is unexplained. The V and J calls and clone size were taken over from that table, and D and trimming were inferred from the DNA. Here the sample has around 70,000 clones; 85% occur a single time. Around 21% of the sample comes from the top ten.

In regard to this clone: Its antigen remains unidentified. There are no base qualities to consult, and no much larger clone falls within one base.

The sequence joins TRBV1 to TRBJ1-3. TRBV1 is tagged as a pseudogene. The material sequenced was peripheral blood, taken on day 0 of AZD1222 vaccination. The clonotype was recovered from an adult in good health. In nucleotides, the sequence is TGCACCAGCAGCCAGTCAGAGAGAACTGGAAACACCATATATTTT. Translation gives CTSSQSERTGNTIYF.